This entry lists 20 T cell receptor beta chains sequenced from one sample in a study of OX40 agonist ivuxolimab in advanced cancers. The protocol was immunoSEQ multiplex PCR, while the TCRdb copy is restricted to in-frame clones and leaves out a portion. Among tens of thousands of clones listed, 75% to 90% were seen once. Here the sequenced sample was CD4+ or CD8+ T cells sorted from blood, taken in a trial of the OX40 agonist ivuxolimab. The receptors shown here come from an adult with an advanced solid tumor such as melanoma, head and neck, liver or kidney cancer.

The chain carries TRBV28 and TRBJ1-2; possibly TRBD1 for D (5 bases). There are 13 residues in the CDR3. V was shortened by 7 bases and J by 5 bases, with 14 bases between the two germline ends. Per the germline V gene, CDR1 is MDHEN and CDR2 is SYDVKM. The chain's CDR3 is CASTWGSTYGYTF. In DNA form, the CDR3 reads TGTGCCAGCACCTGGGGGTCGACTTATGGCTACACCTTC.

The chain recombines TRBV5-1 with TRBJ1-2, with 7 nucleotides matching TRBD1. Germline V gene sequence: CDR1 SGHRS, CDR2 YFSETQ. The junction had 3 bases not matched to a gene; V was cut back by 3 bases and J by 1 base. This CDR3 comprises 14 residues. Here the CDR3 reads CASSSGQSNYGYTF. CDR3 nucleotides: TGCGCCAGCAGCTCGGGACAGAGTAACTATGGCTACACCTTC. Complete variable domain (other parts from reference TRBV5-1 and TRBJ1-2): KAGVTQTPRYLIKTRGQQVTLSCSPISGHRSVSWYQQTPGQGLQFLFEYFSETQRNKGNFPGRFSGRQFSNSRSEMNVSTLELGDSALYLCASSSGQSNYGYTFGSGTRLTVV.

This clone was detected only once. CDR3 region: CASKLSGATNEKLFF. The CDR3, as DNA: TGTGCCAGCAAACTTTCCGGCGCAACTAATGAAAAACTGTTTTTT. This chain joins TRBV6-4 and TRBJ1-4; unclear D gene. The CDR3 runs 15 residues. Trimming pared 7 bases from V and 0 bases from J, leaving 12 bases between. Germline V gene sequence: CDR1 MRHNA, CDR2 SNTAGT.

V is TRBV14 and J is TRBJ2-1, with TRBD1 matching over 10 bases. V shed 2 bases, J shed 8 bases, and the junction held 9 bases outside the gene matches. Germline V lookup: CDR1 SGHDN, CDR2 FVKESK. The CDR3 is made up of 16 amino acids. The CDR3, as DNA: TGTGCCAGCAGCCAATTAAGAAGGGGACAGGGGCATGAGCAGTTCTTC. This gives the protein CASSQLRRGQGHEQFF.

This clone has only a few counts. The chain joins TRBV18 to TRBJ2-1; no clear D. Trimming removed 6 bases from V and 7 bases from J, with 10 bases in between. Germline CDR1 reads KGHSH; CDR2 reads LQKENI. The CDR3 loop spans 12 amino acids. DNA for the CDR3: TGTGCCAGCTCCCCGACTGGGAATGAGCAGTTCTTC. Residues: CASSPTGNEQFF.

The chain employs TRBV20-1 and TRBJ2-3; D is unclear. Trimming removed 3 bases at V and 4 bases at J, with 5 bases between. From germline, CDR1 is DFQATT and CDR2 SNEGSKA (reference sequence). The CDR3 spans 11 residues. The CDR3 DNA sequence: TGCAGTGCTAGGTTCGCAGATACGCAGTATTTT. This sequence encodes CSARFADTQYF.

J is TRBJ2-2 and V is TRBV5-1; D is undetermined. The CDR3 extends over 15 amino acids. Trimming took off 3 bases at V and 5 bases at J, with 14 bases between the two ends. Germline loops: CDR1 SGHRS, CDR2 YFSETQ. The CDR3 DNA reads TGCGCCAGCAGCTCGAATCGAGCACAGACCGGGGAGCTGTTTTTT. Translation gives CASSSNRAQTGELFF.

The rearrangement joins TRBV6-6 to TRBJ2-7, with 13 bases fitting TRBD2. Germline trimming cut 8 bases from V and 10 bases from J; bases unmatched to any gene: 5. The length of the CDR3 is 12 residues. CDR1 and CDR2 from the germline V gene are MNHNY and SVGAGI (reference sequence). The CDR3 spells CASALAGGPQYF. In DNA form, the CDR3 reads TGTGCCAGCGCACTAGCGGGAGGGCCCCAGTACTTC.

This clone was picked up a small number of times. This rearrangement joins TRBV7-9 to TRBJ2-7, with 8 bases matching TRBD2. Looked up from germline, CDR1 is SEHNR and CDR2 is FQNEAQ (reference sequence). Trimming removed 0 bases from V and 2 bases from J; junction bases left unmatched: 9. The CDR3 is 17 amino acids. The CDR3 DNA reads TGTGCCAGCAGCTTAGCGGGGTCCGGGAGGGTCGCCTACGAGCAGTACTTC. As protein: CASSLAGSGRVAYEQYF.

The genes are TRBV5-1 and TRBJ2-4; 7 positions agree with TRBD1. The germline gives CDR1 SGHRS, CDR2 YFSETQ. Losses at the gene ends were 1 base for V and 3 bases for J; bases not matched to a gene: 7. The CDR3 spans 16 residues. This CDR3 reads CASSLTTGTVKNIQYF. In DNA, the CDR3 is TGCGCCAGCAGCTTGACGACCGGGACAGTCAAAAACATTCAGTACTTC.

J is TRBJ2-1 and V is TRBV28; TRBD2 matches at 11 bases. The CDR3 has 16 residues. Germline CDR1 MDHEN, CDR2 SYDVKM. V shed 7 bases and J 1 base; nucleotides not matched to a gene: 6. CDR3 in amino acids: CASTELAGASYNEQFF. The CDR3 DNA reads as TGTGCCAGCACCGAACTAGCGGGAGCGTCCTACAATGAGCAGTTCTTC.

The CDR3 DNA reads as TGTGCCAGCAGCTCCCGTCGTTCACGGGAGGCCTACGATACGCAGTATTTT. Its protein is CASSSRRSREAYDTQYF. The chain links TRBV5-4 to TRBJ2-3; 7 nucleotides match TRBD2. Unmatched junction bases numbered 16, after V lost 3 bases and J lost 6 bases. In germline, CDR1 is SGHNT, CDR2 YYREEE (reference sequence). This CDR3 is 17 amino acids long.

The V call is TRBV28, the J call TRBJ1-2, with TRBD1 as a possible D gene (5 bases). Per the germline V gene, CDR1 is MDHEN and CDR2 is SYDVKM. The V gene lost 5 bases and the J gene lost 3 bases, with 13 bases spanning the gap. The CDR3 is 14 residues long. The CDR3 here is CASSVRGLYYGYTF. The CDR3 DNA reads as TGTGCCAGCAGTGTCCGGGGCCTTTACTATGGCTACACCTTC.

The gene calls are TRBV6-5 and TRBJ2-1; D is possibly TRBD2 (5 bases). Looked up from germline, CDR1 is MNHEY and CDR2 is SVGAGI. The CDR3 spans 15 residues. V was pared by 2 bases and J by 9 bases, with 17 bases between. CDR3 DNA sequence: TGTGCCAGCAGTTACGGAAGCACAACGGCGGGTGAGCAGTTCTTC. This encodes CASSYGSTTAGEQFF.

The chain links TRBV6-5 to TRBJ1-4, with D perhaps matching TRBD1 (5 bases). CDR3 length equals 14 residues. V was trimmed by 2 bases and J by 13 bases, leaving 17 bases between them. The germline V gene has CDR1 MNHEY and CDR2 SVGAGI. CDR3: CASSYAGTVGRLFF. The DNA of the CDR3 is TGTGCCAGCAGTTACGCTGGGACTGTCGGGAGACTGTTTTTT.

J is TRBJ2-2 and V is TRBV19; a weak D match, TRBD1 (6 bases). Germline values: CDR1 LNHDA, CDR2 SQIVND (reference sequence). This CDR3 is built from 14 residues. V was pared by 7 bases and J by 1 base, with 10 bases between. CDR3 loop: CASTGQMNTGELFF. CDR3 nucleotide sequence: TGTGCCAGTACTGGACAGATGAACACCGGGGAGCTGTTTTTT.

The chain links TRBV27 to TRBJ2-7; tentatively, D is TRBD2 (6 bases). Trimming removed 3 bases at V and 4 bases at J, with 16 bases between. The CDR3 covers 15 residues. CDR1 and CDR2 from the germline V gene are MNHEY and SMNVEV (reference sequence). DNA of the CDR3: TGTGCCAGCAGTTTGACCAGGGAGGTGGGATACGAGCAGTACTTC. It encodes CASSLTREVGYEQYF.

CDR3 coding DNA: TGTGCCAGCGCACATAGAGACTACGCCTACGAGCAGTACTTC. Protein sequence: CASAHRDYAYEQYF. The chain links TRBV9 to TRBJ2-7; D may be TRBD2 (5 bases). Trimming removed 7 bases from V and 2 bases from J, with 16 bases in between. Germline CDR1 SGDLS, CDR2 YYNGEE. The CDR3 is made up of 14 amino acids.

V is TRBV28 and J is TRBJ2-5, with D perhaps matching TRBD2 (6 bases). This CDR3 contains 14 residues. The germline V gene has CDR1 MDHEN and CDR2 SYDVKM. V was trimmed by 9 bases and J by 5 bases, leaving 19 bases between them. This CDR3 reads CASGEGWRGETQYF. CDR3 coding DNA: TGTGCCAGTGGCGAGGGTTGGAGGGGTGAGACCCAGTACTTC.

The chain employs TRBV7-9 and TRBJ2-7, with D possibly being TRBD2 (6 bases). The CDR3 has 16 amino acids. Germline loops: CDR1 SEHNR, CDR2 FQNEAQ (reference sequence). The V gene lost 1 base and the J gene lost 3 bases, with 16 bases spanning the gap. CDR3 sequence: CASSLGARDSLYEQYF. The CDR3 DNA follows: TGTGCCAGCAGCTTAGGGGCCCGGGACTCCCTCTACGAGCAGTACTTC.